The sequence of this T cell receptor (beta chain) was determined in a study of technical replicates of blood from a few donors. This clone was seen a single time. This table comes from immunoSEQ multiplex PCR, and its TCRdb copy is limited to in-frame clones, with some not included. This table holds about 74,000 clones, 95% found once. V lost 6 bases, J lost 8 bases, and 8 bases lay in between. Per the germline V gene, CDR1 is SNHLY and CDR2 is FYNNEI. This CDR3 is 11 amino acids long. The gene calls are TRBV2 and TRBJ1-5; the D is unclear. The source is a human donor in good health. Sequenced input: T cells isolated from PBMCs. The CDR3 protein is CASRDGEPQHF. CDR3 coding DNA: TGTGCCAGCAGGGACGGGGAGCCCCAGCATTTT.